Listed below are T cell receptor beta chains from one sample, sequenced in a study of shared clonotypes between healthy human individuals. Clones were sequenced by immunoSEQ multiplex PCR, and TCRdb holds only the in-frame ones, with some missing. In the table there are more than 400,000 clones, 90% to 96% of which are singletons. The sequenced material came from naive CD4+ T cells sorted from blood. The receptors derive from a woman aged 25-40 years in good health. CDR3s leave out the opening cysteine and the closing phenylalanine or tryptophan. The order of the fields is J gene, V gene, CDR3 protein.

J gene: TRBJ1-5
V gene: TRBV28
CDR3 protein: ASSLLGSNQPQH

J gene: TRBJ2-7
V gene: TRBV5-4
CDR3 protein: ASRAGTGVREQY

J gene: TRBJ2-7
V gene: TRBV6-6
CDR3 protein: ASSYRAGREQY

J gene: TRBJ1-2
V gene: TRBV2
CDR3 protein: ASSERGPGYGYT

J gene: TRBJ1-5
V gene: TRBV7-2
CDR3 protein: ASSLENVGVVQPQH

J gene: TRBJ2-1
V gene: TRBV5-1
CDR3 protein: ASSLKVVAAYNEQF

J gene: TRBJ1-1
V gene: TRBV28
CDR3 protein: ASSSQGKNTEAF

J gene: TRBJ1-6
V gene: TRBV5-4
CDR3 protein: ASSLETGGSPLH

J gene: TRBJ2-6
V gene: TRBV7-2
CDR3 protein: ASSQEPSGANVLT

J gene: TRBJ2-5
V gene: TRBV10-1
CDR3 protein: ASSDASGNQETQY

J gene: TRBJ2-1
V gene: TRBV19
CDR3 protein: ASSIEVESYNEQF

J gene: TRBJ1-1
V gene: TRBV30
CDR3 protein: AWSGTGNTEAF

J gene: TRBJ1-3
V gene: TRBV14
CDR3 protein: ASSPQGNTIY

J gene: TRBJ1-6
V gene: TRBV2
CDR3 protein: ASGRDSNSPLH

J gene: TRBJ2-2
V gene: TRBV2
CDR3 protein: ASSYRSTGELF

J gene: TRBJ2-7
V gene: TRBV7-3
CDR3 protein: ASSLLSGSSYEQY

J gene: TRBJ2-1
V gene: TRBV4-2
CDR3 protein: ASSPNELGQF

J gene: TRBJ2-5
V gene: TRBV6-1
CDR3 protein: ASSEGTSGTYQETQY

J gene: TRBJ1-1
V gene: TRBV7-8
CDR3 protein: ASSYKRGNTEAF

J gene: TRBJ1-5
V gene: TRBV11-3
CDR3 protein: ASSGGGSQH

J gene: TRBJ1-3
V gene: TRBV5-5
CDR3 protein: ASSPTWGSASGNTIY